The clone carrying this T cell receptor (beta chain) appeared a single time. Measured with immunoSEQ multiplex PCR; TCRdb has only the in-frame clones, and not every one. The sample lists over 200,000 clones; about nine tenths were seen once. From germline, CDR1 is PRHDT and CDR2 FYEKMQ (reference sequence). CDR3 length equals 15 residues. V gave up 4 bases and J gave up 2 bases; unmatched junction bases: 2. The data were obtained in a study of blood T cell repertoires in COVID-19. Sequenced: peripheral blood. V gene TRBV13 combines with J gene TRBJ2-3; 11 positions match TRBD2. The sequence was collected from a woman in her sixties with acute or convalescent COVID-19. As DNA, the CDR3 is TGTGCCAGCAGCTCGGGACTAGCGGACACAGATACGCAGTATTTT. This codes for CASSSGLADTDTQYF.